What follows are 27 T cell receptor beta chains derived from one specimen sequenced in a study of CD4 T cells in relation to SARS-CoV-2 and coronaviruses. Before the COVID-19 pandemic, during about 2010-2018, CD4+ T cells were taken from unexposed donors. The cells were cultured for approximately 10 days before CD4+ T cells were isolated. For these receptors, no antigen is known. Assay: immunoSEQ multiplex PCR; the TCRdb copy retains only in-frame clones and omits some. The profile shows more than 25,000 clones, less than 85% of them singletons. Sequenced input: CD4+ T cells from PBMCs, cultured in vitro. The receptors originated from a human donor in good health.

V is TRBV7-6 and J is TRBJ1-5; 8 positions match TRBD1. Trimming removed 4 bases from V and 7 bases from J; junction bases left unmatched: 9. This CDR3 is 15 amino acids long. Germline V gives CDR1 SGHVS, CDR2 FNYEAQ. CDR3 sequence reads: CASSSTGGAGQPQHF. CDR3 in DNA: TGTGCCAGCAGCTCTACAGGGGGGGCCGGACAGCCCCAGCATTTT.

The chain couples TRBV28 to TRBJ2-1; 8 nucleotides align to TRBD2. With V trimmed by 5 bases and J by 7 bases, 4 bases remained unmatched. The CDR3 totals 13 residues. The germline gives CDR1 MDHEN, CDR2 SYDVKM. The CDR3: CASSHGGGNEQFF. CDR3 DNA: TGTGCCAGCAGTCACGGGGGGGGAAATGAGCAGTTCTTC.

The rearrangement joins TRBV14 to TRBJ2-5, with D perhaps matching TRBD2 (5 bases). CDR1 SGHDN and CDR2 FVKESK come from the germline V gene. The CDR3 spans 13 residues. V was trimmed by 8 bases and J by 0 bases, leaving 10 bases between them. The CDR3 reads CASQRGYQETQYF. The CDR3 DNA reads TGTGCCAGCCAACGAGGGTACCAAGAGACCCAGTACTTC.

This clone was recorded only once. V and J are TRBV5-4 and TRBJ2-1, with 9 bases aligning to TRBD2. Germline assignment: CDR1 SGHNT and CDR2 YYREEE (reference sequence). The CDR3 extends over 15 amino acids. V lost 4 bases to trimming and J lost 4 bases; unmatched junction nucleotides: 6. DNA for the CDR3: TGTGCCAGCAGCCCGCGGGAGGGCCAATACAATGAGCAGTTCTTC. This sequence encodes CASSPREGQYNEQFF.

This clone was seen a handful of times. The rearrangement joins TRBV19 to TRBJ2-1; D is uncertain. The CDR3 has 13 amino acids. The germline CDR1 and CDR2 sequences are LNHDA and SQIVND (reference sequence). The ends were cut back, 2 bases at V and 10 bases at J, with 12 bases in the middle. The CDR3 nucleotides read TGTGCCAGTAGTATACGAGGCGGACGCGAGCAGTTCTTC. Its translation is CASSIRGGREQFF.

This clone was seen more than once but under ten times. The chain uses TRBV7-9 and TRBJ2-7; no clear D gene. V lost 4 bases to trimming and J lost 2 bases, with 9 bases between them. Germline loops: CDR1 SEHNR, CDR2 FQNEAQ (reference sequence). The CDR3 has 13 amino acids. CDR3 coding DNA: TGTGCCAGCAGCTCTGTAGGGCCCTACGAGCAGTACTTC. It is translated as CASSSVGPYEQYF. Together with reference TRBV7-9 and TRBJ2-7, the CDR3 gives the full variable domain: DTGVSQNPRHKITKRGQNVTFRCDPISEHNRLYWYRQTLGQGPEFLTYFQNEAQLEKSRLLSDRFSAERPKGSFSTLEIQRTEQGDSAMYLCASSSVGPYEQYFGPGTRLTVT.

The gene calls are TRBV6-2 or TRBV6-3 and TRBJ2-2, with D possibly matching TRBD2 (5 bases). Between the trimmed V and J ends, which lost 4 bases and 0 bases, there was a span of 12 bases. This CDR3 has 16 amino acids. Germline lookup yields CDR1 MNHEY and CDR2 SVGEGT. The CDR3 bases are TGTGCCAGCAGTTTTCGGACTGCACCGAACACCGGGGAGCTGTTTTTT. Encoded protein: CASSFRTAPNTGELFF.

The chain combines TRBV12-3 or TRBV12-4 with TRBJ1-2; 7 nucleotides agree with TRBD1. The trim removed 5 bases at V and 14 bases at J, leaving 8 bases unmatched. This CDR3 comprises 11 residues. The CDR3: CASSRGQPMTF. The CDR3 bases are TGTGCCAGCAGTAGGGGACAGCCGATGACCTTC.

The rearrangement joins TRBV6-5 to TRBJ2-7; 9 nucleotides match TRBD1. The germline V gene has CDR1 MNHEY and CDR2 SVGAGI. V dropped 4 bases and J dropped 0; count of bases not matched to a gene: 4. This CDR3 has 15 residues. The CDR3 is CASSSGTGSSYEQYF. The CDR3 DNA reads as TGTGCCAGCAGTTCCGGGACAGGGAGCTCCTACGAGCAGTACTTC.

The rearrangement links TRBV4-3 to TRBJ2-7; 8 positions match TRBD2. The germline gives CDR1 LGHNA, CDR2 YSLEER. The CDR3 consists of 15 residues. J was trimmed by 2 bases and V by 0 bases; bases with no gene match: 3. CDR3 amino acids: CASSQEQRGPYEQYF. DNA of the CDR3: TGCGCCAGCAGCCAAGAACAGCGGGGGCCCTACGAGCAGTACTTC.

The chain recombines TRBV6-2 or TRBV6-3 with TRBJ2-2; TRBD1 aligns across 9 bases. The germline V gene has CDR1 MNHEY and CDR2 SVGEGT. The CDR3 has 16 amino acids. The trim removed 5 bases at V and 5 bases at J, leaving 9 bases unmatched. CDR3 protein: CASSPIGQGRTGELFF. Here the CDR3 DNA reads TGTGCCAGCAGTCCAATCGGACAGGGGAGGACCGGGGAGCTGTTTTTT.

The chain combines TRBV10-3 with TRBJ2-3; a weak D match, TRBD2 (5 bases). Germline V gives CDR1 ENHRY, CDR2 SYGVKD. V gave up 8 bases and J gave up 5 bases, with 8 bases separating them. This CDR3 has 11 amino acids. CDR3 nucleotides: TGTGCCATCGCCGGGGTAGATACGCAGTATTTT. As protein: CAIAGVDTQYF.

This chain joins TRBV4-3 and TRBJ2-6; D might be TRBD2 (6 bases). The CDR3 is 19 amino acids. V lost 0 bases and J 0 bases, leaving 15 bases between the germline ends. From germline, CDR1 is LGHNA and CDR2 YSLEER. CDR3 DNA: TGCGCCAGCAGCCAAGATCTAGGAGGGGTCTACTCTGGGGCCAACGTCCTGACTTTC. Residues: CASSQDLGGVYSGANVLTF.

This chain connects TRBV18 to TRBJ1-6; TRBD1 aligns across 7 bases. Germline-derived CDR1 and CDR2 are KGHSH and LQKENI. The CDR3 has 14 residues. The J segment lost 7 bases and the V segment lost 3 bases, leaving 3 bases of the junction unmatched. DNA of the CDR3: TGTGCCAGCTCACCCCGACAGGGAAATTCACCCCTCCACTTT. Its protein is CASSPRQGNSPLHF.

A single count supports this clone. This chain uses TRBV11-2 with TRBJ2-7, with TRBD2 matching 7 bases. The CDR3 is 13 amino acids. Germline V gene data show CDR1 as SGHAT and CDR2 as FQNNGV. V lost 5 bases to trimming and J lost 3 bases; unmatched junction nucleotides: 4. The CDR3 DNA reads TGTGCCAGCAGCCAGCGGGGAGTCTACGAGCAGTACTTC. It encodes CASSQRGVYEQYF.

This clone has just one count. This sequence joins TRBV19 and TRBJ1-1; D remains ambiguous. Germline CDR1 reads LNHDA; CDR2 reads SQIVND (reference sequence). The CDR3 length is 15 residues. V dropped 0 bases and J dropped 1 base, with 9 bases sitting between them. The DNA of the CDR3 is TGTGCCAGTAGTATAGATCGAATAGAGAACACTGAAGCTTTCTTT. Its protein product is CASSIDRIENTEAFF.

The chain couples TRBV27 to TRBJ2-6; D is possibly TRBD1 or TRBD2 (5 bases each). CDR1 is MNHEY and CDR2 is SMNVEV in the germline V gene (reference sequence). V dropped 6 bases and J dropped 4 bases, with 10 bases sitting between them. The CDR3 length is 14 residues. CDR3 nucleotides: TGTGCCAGCAGCCGGGACCCCGGGGCCAACGTCCTGACTTTC. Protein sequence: CASSRDPGANVLTF.

The CDR3: CASSLRQGGEAFF. CDR3 DNA: TGCGCCAGCAGCTTGAGACAGGGAGGAGAAGCTTTCTTT. J is TRBJ1-1 and V is TRBV5-1, with 7 nucleotides matching TRBD1. Losses at the gene ends were 1 base for V and 8 bases for J; bases not matched to a gene: 5. Per germline, CDR1 SGHRS and CDR2 YFSETQ. The CDR3 has 13 residues. Using reference TRBV5-1 and TRBJ1-1 for the parts outside the CDR3, the full variable domain is KAGVTQTPRYLIKTRGQQVTLSCSPISGHRSVSWYQQTPGQGLQFLFEYFSETQRNKGNFPGRFSGRQFSNSRSEMNVSTLELGDSALYLCASSLRQGGEAFFGQGTRLTVV.

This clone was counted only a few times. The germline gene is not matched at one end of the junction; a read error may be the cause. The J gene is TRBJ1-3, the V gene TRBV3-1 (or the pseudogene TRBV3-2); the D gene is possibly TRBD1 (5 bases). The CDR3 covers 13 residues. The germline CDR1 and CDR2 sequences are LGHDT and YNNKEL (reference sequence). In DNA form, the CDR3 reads TGTGCCAGCAGCCAAGGCGATCGGGACGGGCGTAATTTT. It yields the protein CASSQGDRDGRNF.

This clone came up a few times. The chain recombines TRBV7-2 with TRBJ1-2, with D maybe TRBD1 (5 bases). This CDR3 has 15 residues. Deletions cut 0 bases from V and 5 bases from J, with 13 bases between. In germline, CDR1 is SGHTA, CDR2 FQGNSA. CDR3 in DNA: TGTGCCAGCAGCTTAGCGCTTCAGGGAGGTTATGGCTACACCTTC. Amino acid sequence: CASSLALQGGYGYTF.

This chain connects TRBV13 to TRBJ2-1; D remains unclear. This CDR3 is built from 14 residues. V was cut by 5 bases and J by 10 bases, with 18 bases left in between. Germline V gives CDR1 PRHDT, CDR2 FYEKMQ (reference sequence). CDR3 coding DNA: TGTGCCAGCAGCAACCTCGACGGAGATCGGGAGCAGTTCTTC. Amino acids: CASSNLDGDREQFF.

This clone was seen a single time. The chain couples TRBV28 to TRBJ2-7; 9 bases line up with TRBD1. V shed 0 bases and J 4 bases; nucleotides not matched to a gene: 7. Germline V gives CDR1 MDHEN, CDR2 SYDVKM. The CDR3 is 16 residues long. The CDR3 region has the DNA TGTGCCAGCAGTTTATGGGGGACAGGGCTTCAATACGAGCAGTACTTC. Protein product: CASSLWGTGLQYEQYF. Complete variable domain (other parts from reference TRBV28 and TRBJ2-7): DVKVTQSSRYLVKRTGEKVFLECVQDMDHENMFWYRQDPGLGLRLIYFSYDVKMKEKGDIPEGYSVSREKKERFSLILESASTNQTSMYLCASSLWGTGLQYEQYFGPGTRLTVT.

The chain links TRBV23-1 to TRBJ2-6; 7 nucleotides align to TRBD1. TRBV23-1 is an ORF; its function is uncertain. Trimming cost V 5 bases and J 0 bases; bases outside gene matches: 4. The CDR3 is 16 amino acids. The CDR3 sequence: CASSGDRPSGANVLTF. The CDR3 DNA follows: TGCGCCAGCAGTGGGGACAGACCCTCTGGGGCCAACGTCCTGACTTTC.

The CDR3: CASSQASGGLGGEQYF. The CDR3 DNA reads TGTGCCAGCAGCCAAGCCAGCGGGGGCCTCGGGGGCGAGCAGTACTTC. The gene calls are TRBV3-1 (or the pseudogene TRBV3-2) and TRBJ2-7, with 8 bases identical to TRBD2. Germline-derived CDR1 and CDR2 are LGHDT and YNNKEL (reference sequence). V lost 1 base to trimming and J lost 6 bases; unmatched junction nucleotides: 11. CDR3 length: 16 residues.

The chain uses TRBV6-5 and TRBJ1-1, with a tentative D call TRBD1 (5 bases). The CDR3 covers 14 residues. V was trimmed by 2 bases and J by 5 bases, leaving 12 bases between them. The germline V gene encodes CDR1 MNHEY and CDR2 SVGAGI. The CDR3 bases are TGTGCCAGCAGTTACCAGGGTAAGAATACTGAAGCTTTCTTT. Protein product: CASSYQGKNTEAFF.

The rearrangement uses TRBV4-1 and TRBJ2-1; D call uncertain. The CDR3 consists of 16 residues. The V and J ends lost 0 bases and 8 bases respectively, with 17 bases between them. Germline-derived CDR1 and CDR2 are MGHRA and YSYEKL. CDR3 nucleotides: TGCGCCAGCAGCCAAGATTTCCCTAACAATAGGCATGAGCAGTTCTTC. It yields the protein CASSQDFPNNRHEQFF.

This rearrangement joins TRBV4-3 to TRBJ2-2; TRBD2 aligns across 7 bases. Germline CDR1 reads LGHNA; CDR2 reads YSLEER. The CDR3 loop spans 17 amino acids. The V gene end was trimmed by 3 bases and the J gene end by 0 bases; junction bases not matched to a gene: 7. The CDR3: CASSQDSGRANTGELFF. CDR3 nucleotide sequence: TGCGCCAGCAGCCAGGATAGTGGGAGGGCGAACACCGGGGAGCTGTTTTTT.